This paragraph reports one T cell receptor (beta chain). Its antigen is as yet unknown. The source of the sample is a study of T cells after yellow fever vaccination. Study-wide context: Those fractions that held only low numbers of cells were prepared using the SMART-Seq v4 Ultra Low Input RNA kit. Broader study findings: Weaker, the secondary response had a peak occurring faster, on day 5 versus 15.

V shed 0 bases and J shed 9 bases, with 12 bases lying between them. The CDR3 has 14 residues. The V gene's germline CDR1 is SGHAT and CDR2 FQNNGV. TCRdb reanalysed the 5' RACE reads using MiXCR and keeps one entry per CDR3 protein. The table shows about 240,000 distinct CDR3 sequences, with 6.9% occurring only once. The rearrangement links TRBV11-2 to TRBJ2-1; a weak D match, TRBD2 (5 bases). The source was CD4+ T cells sorted from PBMCs, collected 15 days after the yellow fever booster vaccination. The source of this sequence is a man in his thirties or forties who received the YFV17D yellow fever vaccine. CDR3 nucleotides: TGTGCCAGCAGCTTAGAAGCAGCAAGCGGTGAGCAGTTCTTC. This encodes CASSLEAASGEQFF.